This T cell receptor beta chain originates from a study of T cell responses to AZD1222 COVID-19 vaccine. The germline CDR1 and CDR2 sequences are GTSNPN and SVGIG (reference sequence). The length of the CDR3 is 10 residues. Trimming pared 4 bases from V and 7 bases from J, leaving 7 bases between. The study, taken as a whole, reports: Breadth and depth of Spike-specific TCRs rose after two AZD1222 doses.

Of note for this clone: Antigen: not known.

Only in-frame clones appear in the TCRdb table, and some are missing; sequencing was by immunoSEQ multiplex PCR. The sample includes over 100,000 clones, just under 95% seen only once; the top ten take roughly 7%. Sequenced here: peripheral blood, sampled on day 0 of AZD1222 vaccination. The J gene is TRBJ1-1, the V gene TRBV30; D uncertain. The TCR sequence derives from an adult in good health. CDR3 region: CAWKAVEAFF. CDR3 sequence (DNA): TGTGCCTGGAAAGCGGTTGAAGCTTTCTTT.